These T cell receptor beta chains were read from a single sample in a study of siplizumab effects on memory and regulatory T cells. The data were produced by immunoSEQ multiplex PCR, yet TCRdb's version contains in-frame clones alone and is incomplete. The repertoire holds roughly 120,000 clones, with about 92% as singletons. Sequenced input: Tregs sorted from blood. These receptors came from a human donor in good health. CDR3s include the opening cysteine and the closing phenylalanine or tryptophan. D genes are given only for firm matches. Clone size is shown for a subset of rows, as once, few, many or a class of expanded clone.

CDR3 DNA: TGTGCCAGCAGCTCACAGGGTCTGTTAGCTCAGCCCCAGCATTTT
CDR3 protein: CASSSQGLLAQPQHF
D gene: -
clone size: -
J gene: TRBJ1-5
V gene: TRBV5-6

CDR3 DNA: TGTGCCAGCAGCGCCCGGACAGGTGGGATTAGCAATCAGCCCCAGCATTTT
CDR3 protein: CASSARTGGISNQPQHF
D gene: TRBD1
clone size: -
J gene: TRBJ1-5
V gene: TRBV7-2

CDR3 DNA: TGTGCCAGCAGGCGCACAGCATCTGAAGCTTTCTTT
CDR3 protein: CASRRTASEAFF
D gene: -
clone size: -
J gene: TRBJ1-1
V gene: TRBV6-1

CDR3 DNA: TGTGCCAGTTCGGGCGGTTCCTTATTGAATGAGCAGTTCTTC
CDR3 protein: CASSGGSLLNEQFF
D gene: -
clone size: -
J gene: TRBJ2-1
V gene: TRBV6-1

CDR3 DNA: TGTGCCAGCAGTGAAGCTGGGGGGCTGAAGTCACCCCTCCACTTT
CDR3 protein: CASSEAGGLKSPLHF
D gene: -
clone size: -
J gene: TRBJ1-6
V gene: TRBV6-1

CDR3 DNA: TGTGCCAGCAGCTTAGCACAACTTGAAGCTTTCTTT
CDR3 protein: CASSLAQLEAFF
D gene: -
clone size: -
J gene: TRBJ1-1
V gene: TRBV11-1

CDR3 DNA: TGTGCCAGCAGTGATGCAGGGTGGGGGAATCAGCCCCAGCATTTT
CDR3 protein: CASSDAGWGNQPQHF
D gene: -
clone size: -
J gene: TRBJ1-5
V gene: TRBV6-1

CDR3 DNA: TGTGCCAGCAGCCAAGAGATGTGGGTGGCCACTGAAGCTTTCTTT
CDR3 protein: CASSQEMWVATEAFF
D gene: -
clone size: -
J gene: TRBJ1-1
V gene: TRBV14

CDR3 DNA: TGTGCCAGCAGTTACTCTGTTTTTGGTTCACCCCTCCACTTT
CDR3 protein: CASSYSVFGSPLHF
D gene: -
clone size: -
J gene: TRBJ1-6
V gene: TRBV6-5

CDR3 DNA: TGTGCCAGCCCCTCCGAACAGGGGGTCTACGAGCAGTACTTC
CDR3 protein: CASPSEQGVYEQYF
D gene: TRBD1
clone size: -
J gene: TRBJ2-7
V gene: TRBV6-1

CDR3 DNA: TGTGCCAGCAGCTTAATCGGGACGGCAGGCTACACCTTC
CDR3 protein: CASSLIGTAGYTF
D gene: -
clone size: -
J gene: TRBJ1-2
V gene: TRBV11-2

CDR3 DNA: TGTGCCAGCAGCCTATCCGGAGGAAACACCATATATTTT
CDR3 protein: CASSLSGGNTIYF
D gene: -
clone size: once
J gene: TRBJ1-3
V gene: TRBV28

CDR3 DNA: TGTGCCAGCAGCTTATCCCAGCCCCAGCATTTT
CDR3 protein: CASSLSQPQHF
D gene: -
clone size: -
J gene: TRBJ1-5
V gene: TRBV6-1

CDR3 DNA: TGCGCCAGCAGCTTGACTGGCGGGGGGGCCGGGGAGCTGTTTTTT
CDR3 protein: CASSLTGGGAGELFF
D gene: TRBD2
clone size: -
J gene: TRBJ2-2
V gene: TRBV5-1

CDR3 DNA: TGTGCCAGCAGCTTAGGATTGCGGCAGGGGGTGCTTAAAGATACGCAGTATTTT
CDR3 protein: CASSLGLRQGVLKDTQYF
D gene: TRBD1
clone size: -
J gene: TRBJ2-3
V gene: TRBV7-9

CDR3 DNA: TGTGCCAGCAGCCGGAGACAGGGGAATGAGCAGTTCTTC
CDR3 protein: CASSRRQGNEQFF
D gene: TRBD1
clone size: -
J gene: TRBJ2-1
V gene: TRBV7-3

CDR3 DNA: TGTGCCAGCAGCGTATCCCCAAGAGCCCATGAGCAGTTCTTC
CDR3 protein: CASSVSPRAHEQFF
D gene: -
clone size: -
J gene: TRBJ2-1
V gene: TRBV9

CDR3 DNA: TGTGCCATTCGCGGGACTAATGAAAAACTGTTTTTT
CDR3 protein: CAIRGTNEKLFF
D gene: -
clone size: -
J gene: TRBJ1-4
V gene: TRBV10-3

CDR3 DNA: TGTGCCAGCAGCCCCTCTAGTGGCTTTTTCTCCGAGCAGTACTTC
CDR3 protein: CASSPSSGFFSEQYF
D gene: -
clone size: -
J gene: TRBJ2-7
V gene: TRBV7-2

CDR3 DNA: TGTGCCAGCAGCTCAACAGGGGCCAACGTCCTGACTTTC
CDR3 protein: CASSSTGANVLTF
D gene: -
clone size: -
J gene: TRBJ2-6
V gene: TRBV11-2

CDR3 DNA: TGCGCCAGCAGCCGGGGGGGACTAGCTCCCCACGAGCAGTACTTC
CDR3 protein: CASSRGGLAPHEQYF
D gene: TRBD2
clone size: -
J gene: TRBJ2-7
V gene: TRBV5-1

CDR3 DNA: TGTGCCAGCAGCTTAGTCGGTGGGCAGTACTTCCAAGAGACCCAGTACTTC
CDR3 protein: CASSLVGGQYFQETQYF
D gene: -
clone size: -
J gene: TRBJ2-5
V gene: TRBV7-9

CDR3 DNA: TGTGCCAGCAGCCAATCAGGGACTAGTTGGAACATTCAGTACTTC
CDR3 protein: CASSQSGTSWNIQYF
D gene: TRBD2
clone size: once
J gene: TRBJ2-4
V gene: TRBV4-2

CDR3 DNA: TGTGCCAGCAGTCCTGACAGGGGAGGCAATCAGCCCCAGCATTTT
CDR3 protein: CASSPDRGGNQPQHF
D gene: TRBD1
clone size: -
J gene: TRBJ1-5
V gene: TRBV27

CDR3 DNA: TGTGCCAGCTCACCCACGTCCATTGGAAACACCATATATTTT
CDR3 protein: CASSPTSIGNTIYF
D gene: -
clone size: -
J gene: TRBJ1-3
V gene: TRBV18

CDR3 DNA: TGTGCCAGTAGAGGGACTTCCTACAATGAGCAGTTCTTC
CDR3 protein: CASRGTSYNEQFF
D gene: -
clone size: -
J gene: TRBJ2-1
V gene: TRBV19

CDR3 DNA: TGTGCCAGCAGTCAACCAGGGGGCACTGAAGCTTTCTTT
CDR3 protein: CASSQPGGTEAFF
D gene: TRBD1
clone size: -
J gene: TRBJ1-1
V gene: TRBV7-9

CDR3 DNA: TGCGCCAGCAGTCCGCTGATTACTAAGGGGAGGGGGGGTCAGCCCCAGCATTTT
CDR3 protein: CASSPLITKGRGGQPQHF
D gene: -
clone size: -
J gene: TRBJ1-5
V gene: TRBV23-1

CDR3 DNA: TGTGCCAGCAGTGGACAGTACGGGGTTGGGTATGGCTACACCTTC
CDR3 protein: CASSGQYGVGYGYTF
D gene: -
clone size: -
J gene: TRBJ1-2
V gene: TRBV6-5

CDR3 DNA: TGCGCCAGCAGTAGAGGCGCTGAAGCTTTCTTT
CDR3 protein: CASSRGAEAFF
D gene: -
clone size: -
J gene: TRBJ1-1
V gene: TRBV5-1

CDR3 DNA: TGTGCCAGTAGTACCGCGCCGCTAGCGGGAGATACGCAGTATTTT
CDR3 protein: CASSTAPLAGDTQYF
D gene: TRBD2
clone size: -
J gene: TRBJ2-3
V gene: TRBV19

CDR3 DNA: TGCAGCGTGGGCCAAGATACCCGCTACACCTTC
CDR3 protein: CSVGQDTRYTF
D gene: -
clone size: -
J gene: TRBJ1-2
V gene: TRBV29-1

CDR3 DNA: TGTGCTAGTGGTTTGGTACAGAATGAGCAGTTCTTC
CDR3 protein: CASGLVQNEQFF
D gene: -
clone size: -
J gene: TRBJ2-1
V gene: TRBV12-5

CDR3 DNA: TGTGCCAGCAGTTACTTGAGGGGGGCCGGATTAGCCAAGCAGTTCTTC
CDR3 protein: CASSYLRGAGLAKQFF
D gene: -
clone size: once
J gene: TRBJ2-1
V gene: TRBV6-5

CDR3 DNA: TGTGCCAGCAGTTACTCTGGCGGGGGGGCAGATACGCAGTATTTT
CDR3 protein: CASSYSGGGADTQYF
D gene: TRBD2
clone size: -
J gene: TRBJ2-3
V gene: TRBV6-5

CDR3 DNA: TGTGCTAGTGGTTTGGTAGGAAAACCCCAGCATTTT
CDR3 protein: CASGLVGKPQHF
D gene: -
clone size: few
J gene: TRBJ1-5
V gene: TRBV12-5

CDR3 DNA: TGTGCCAGCAAGAGGGGTTCTACCTACGAGCAGTACTTC
CDR3 protein: CASKRGSTYEQYF
D gene: -
clone size: -
J gene: TRBJ2-7
V gene: TRBV2

CDR3 DNA: TGTGCCAGCAGCTTGGGATCCGGAGACCAAGAGACCCAGTACTTC
CDR3 protein: CASSLGSGDQETQYF
D gene: -
clone size: -
J gene: TRBJ2-5
V gene: TRBV5-4

CDR3 DNA: TGCAGCGTCGCGACCTACACGTGGTACCAAGAGACCCAGTACTTC
CDR3 protein: CSVATYTWYQETQYF
D gene: -
clone size: -
J gene: TRBJ2-5
V gene: TRBV29-1

CDR3 DNA: TGTGCTAGTGGTTCAACTTTGCGCACCGGGGAGCTGTTTTTT
CDR3 protein: CASGSTLRTGELFF
D gene: -
clone size: -
J gene: TRBJ2-2
V gene: TRBV12-5

CDR3 DNA: TGTGCCAGCAGCACCGGGACAGGGGAGACCCAGTACTTC
CDR3 protein: CASSTGTGETQYF
D gene: TRBD1
clone size: -
J gene: TRBJ2-5
V gene: TRBV6-6

CDR3 DNA: TGTGCCAGCAGCTTGCCTAGCGGGGGAGGCGAGCAGTACTTC
CDR3 protein: CASSLPSGGGEQYF
D gene: TRBD2
clone size: -
J gene: TRBJ2-7
V gene: TRBV7-2

CDR3 DNA: TGTGCCAGCCGGACTAGCGCTGCGAGCTCCTACAATGAGCAGTTCTTC
CDR3 protein: CASRTSAASSYNEQFF
D gene: TRBD2
clone size: -
J gene: TRBJ2-1
V gene: TRBV27

CDR3 DNA: TGTGCCAGCAGTGAATCGGGGAACACAGATACGCAGTATTTT
CDR3 protein: CASSESGNTDTQYF
D gene: -
clone size: once
J gene: TRBJ2-3
V gene: TRBV25-1

CDR3 DNA: TGTGCCAGCAGTGATTCAGGGGCCGCCTATGGCTACACCTTC
CDR3 protein: CASSDSGAAYGYTF
D gene: -
clone size: -
J gene: TRBJ1-2
V gene: TRBV6-1